This is a list of T cell receptor beta chains from one sample in a study of blood T cell repertoires in COVID-19. TCRdb's table, derived via immunoSEQ multiplex PCR, lists solely in-frame clones and lacks some. Of 200,000 to 300,000 clones in the sample, around four fifths were seen once. Sequencing was performed on peripheral blood. The receptors come from a man aged 55 to 69 with acute or convalescent COVID-19. Each CDR3 is given with its conserved first and last residue. The D gene is left open where the match is weak. Expanded clones get a size class; other rows say once, few or many, or leave the size out.

d_gene	abundance	v_gene	j_gene	CDR3aa	CDR3nt
TRBD1	.	TRBV6-6	TRBJ1-3	CASSYGMGQGGNTIYF	TGTGCCAGCAGTTACGGTATGGGACAGGGAGGAAACACCATATATTTT
.	.	TRBV19	TRBJ2-1	CASSIVPSYSEQFF	TGTGCCAGTAGTATAGTGCCTAGCTATAGTGAGCAGTTCTTC
.	few	TRBV24-1	TRBJ2-2	CATSAPIRNTGELFF	TGTGCCACCAGTGCCCCTATTAGGAACACCGGGGAGCTGTTTTTT
.	.	TRBV18	TRBJ2-7	CASSTKGYEQYF	TGTGCCAGCTCAACCAAGGGGTACGAGCAGTACTTC
.	.	TRBV3-1/TRBV3-2	TRBJ1-1	CASSQVFRTLDPEAFF	TGTGCCAGCAGCCAAGTTTTCAGGACACTTGACCCTGAAGCTTTCTTT
.	.	TRBV5-4	TRBJ2-2	CASSWGGLNTGELFF	TGTGCCAGCAGCTGGGGGGGGCTCAACACCGGGGAGCTGTTTTTT
TRBD2	.	TRBV7-6	TRBJ2-7	CASSLAAAGEYEQYF	TGTGCCAGCAGCTTAGCGGCAGCGGGAGAATACGAGCAGTACTTC
TRBD1	.	TRBV7-9	TRBJ1-1	CASSLLAQGFPFF	TGTGCCAGCAGCTTATTAGCACAGGGGTTTCCTTTCTTT
.	.	TRBV7-2	TRBJ1-2	CASSPVGAGGYTF	TGTGCCAGCAGCCCAGTGGGGGCGGGCGGCTACACCTTC
.	.	TRBV28	TRBJ1-1	CASSLFPRGYPEAFF	TGTGCCAGCAGTTTATTCCCTAGGGGGTACCCTGAAGCTTTCTTT
.	.	TRBV2	TRBJ2-3	CASSPRRGQITDTQYF	TGTGCCAGTAGCCCTCGCCGTGGACAGATCACAGATACGCAGTATTTT
TRBD1	.	TRBV13	TRBJ1-5	CASSLGRQGGRGNQPQHF	TGTGCCAGCAGCTTAGGACGGCAGGGGGGAAGGGGCAATCAGCCCCAGCATTTT
TRBD1	.	TRBV18	TRBJ2-3	CASSPRDRALTDTQYF	TGTGCCAGCTCCCCCAGGGACAGGGCCCTCACAGATACGCAGTATTTT
.	once	TRBV21-1	TRBJ2-3	CASSSLRQGFPQYF	TGTGCCAGCAGCAGTTTAAGACAGGGGTTTCCGCAGTATTTT
.	.	TRBV7-3	TRBJ2-6	CASSPPGAGANVLTF	TGTGCCAGCAGCCCCCCGGGTGCTGGGGCCAACGTCCTGACTTTC
.	.	TRBV7-8	TRBJ2-1	CASSLMGLEQFF	TGTGCCAGCAGCTTAATGGGGCTTGAGCAGTTCTTC
TRBD2	.	TRBV28	TRBJ2-3	CASGNRLLALGTDTQYF	TGTGCCAGCGGGAACCGTTTACTAGCGCTCGGGACAGATACGCAGTATTTT
.	.	TRBV3-1/TRBV3-2	TRBJ1-1	CASSQYGGGGNTEAFF	TGTGCCAGCAGCCAGTATGGGGGCGGGGGGAACACTGAAGCTTTCTTT
.	.	TRBV7-9	TRBJ1-4	CASSSGAPTNEKLFF	TGTGCCAGCAGCTCAGGGGCCCCAACTAATGAAAAACTGTTTTTT
TRBD1	once	TRBV14	TRBJ2-5	CASSRTGGKETQYF	TGTGCCAGCAGCCGGACAGGGGGCAAAGAGACCCAGTACTTC
TRBD1	.	TRBV18	TRBJ2-2	CASSWTGNTGELFF	TGTGCCAGCTCCTGGACAGGGAACACCGGGGAGCTGTTTTTT
.	.	TRBV9	TRBJ2-5	CASSVETGRGETQYF	TGTGCCAGCAGCGTAGAAACAGGGAGAGGGGAGACCCAGTACTTC
.	.	TRBV5-5	TRBJ2-7	CASSLDLPYEQYF	TGTGCCAGCAGCTTGGACCTACCCTACGAGCAGTACTTC
.	.	TRBV18	TRBJ2-2	CASSPRGGGATNTGELFF	TGTGCCAGCTCCCCCAGAGGTGGGGGGGCGACGAACACCGGGGAGCTGTTTTTT
TRBD2	few	TRBV19	TRBJ2-5	CAKGTSGGQETQYF	TGTGCCAAGGGGACTAGCGGGGGCCAAGAGACCCAGTACTTC
.	.	TRBV19	TRBJ2-6	CASSGTGYSGANVLTF	TGTGCCAGTAGCGGAACAGGGTACTCTGGGGCCAACGTCCTGACTTTC